These 5 T cell receptor beta chains came from one sample sequenced in a study of T cell repertoires in cytomegalovirus infection. TCRdb re-derived calls from the reads in MiXCR, one entry per CDR3 protein. The sample includes approximately 170,000 distinct CDR3 sequences, 17% of them seen just once. Material: CD8+ T cells from PBMCs. The receptors come from a human donor in good health (CMV status not recorded). Some clones in this sample may be carry-over from other donors' samples.

This clonotype appeared once. This chain connects TRBV12-5 to TRBJ2-7; the D is unclear. The CDR3 runs to 11 residues. Germline V CDR1 and CDR2: LGHNT, FRNRAP. Trimming removed 2 bases at V and 4 bases at J, with 3 bases between. This chain's CDR3 is CASGLYYEQYF. The CDR3 nucleotides are TGTGCTAGTGGTTTGTATTACGAGCAGTACTTC.

V gene TRBV9 combines with J gene TRBJ1-2; 9 nucleotides match TRBD1. Germline lookup yields CDR1 SGDLS and CDR2 YYNGEE. V lost 5 bases, J lost 5 bases, and 10 bases stayed unmatched. The CDR3 extends over 15 amino acids. CDR3 in amino acids: CASSDTRQGVYGYTF. CDR3 bases: TGTGCCAGCAGTGATACGAGACAGGGGGTTTATGGCTACACCTTC. Using reference TRBV9 and TRBJ1-2 for the parts outside the CDR3, the full variable domain is DSGVTQTPKHLITATGQRVTLRCSPRSGDLSVYWYQQSLDQGLQFLIQYYNGEERAKGNILERFSAQQFPDLHSELNLSSLELGDSALYFCASSDTRQGVYGYTFGSGTRLTVV.

In this sample, this clonotype turned up a few times. This sequence joins TRBV11-2 and TRBJ2-7, with 7 bases identical to TRBD1. CDR1 is SGHAT and CDR2 is FQNNGV in the germline V gene. The CDR3 contains 14 residues. J lost 3 bases, V lost 5 bases, and 7 bases had no gene match. CDR3 sequence (DNA): TGTGCCAGCAGCCCGGGACAGCCGATCTACGAGCAGTACTTC. It codes for CASSPGQPIYEQYF.

The chain carries TRBV6-5 and TRBJ2-1; TRBD1 agrees at 8 bases. V lost 2 bases and J lost 5; bases outside the gene matches: 8. Germline V gene sequence: CDR1 MNHEY, CDR2 SVGAGI. The CDR3 runs 16 residues. The CDR3 bases are TGTGCCAGCAGTTACGCCCCGGGACAGGCAAACAATGAGCAGTTCTTC. Amino acids: CASSYAPGQANNEQFF.

This chain uses TRBV7-9 with TRBJ2-7, with 12 bases lining up with TRBD2. V shed 5 bases and J 0 bases; nucleotides not matched to a gene: 2. This CDR3 spans 15 amino acids. CDR1 is SEHNR and CDR2 is FQNEAQ in the germline V gene (reference sequence). CDR3 nucleotides: TGTGCCAGCAGCGGACTAGCGGGGAGCTCCTACGAGCAGTACTTC. Translation: CASSGLAGSSYEQYF.